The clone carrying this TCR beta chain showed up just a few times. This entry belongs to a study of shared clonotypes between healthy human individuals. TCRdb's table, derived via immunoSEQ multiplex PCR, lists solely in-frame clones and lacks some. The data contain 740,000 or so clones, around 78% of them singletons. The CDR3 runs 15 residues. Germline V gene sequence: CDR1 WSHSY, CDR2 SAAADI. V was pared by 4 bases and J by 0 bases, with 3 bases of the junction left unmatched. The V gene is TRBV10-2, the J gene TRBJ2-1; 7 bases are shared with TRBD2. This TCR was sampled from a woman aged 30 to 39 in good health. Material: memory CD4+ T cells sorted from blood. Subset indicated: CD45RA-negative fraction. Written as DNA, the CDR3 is TGCGCCAGCAGTGTTCTAGCGGACTCCTACAATGAGCAGTTCTTC. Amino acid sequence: CASSVLADSYNEQFF.